These 14 T cell receptor beta chains were all obtained from the same sample, sequenced in a study of blood T cell repertoires in COVID-19. Produced via immunoSEQ multiplex PCR; TCRdb's table is partial and in-frame only. In the table there are about 83,000 clones, about nine tenths of which are singletons. What was sequenced was peripheral blood. The receptors shown here come from a woman between 50 and 59 years old with active or convalescent COVID-19.

CDR3 in amino acids: CASSLAPGVSGNTIYF. CDR3 nucleotides: TGTGCCAGCTCACTCGCACCGGGGGTCTCTGGAAACACCATATATTTT. The rearrangement uses TRBV18 and TRBJ1-3; weak D call: TRBD1 (5 bases). The CDR3 has 16 amino acids. Germline V gives CDR1 KGHSH, CDR2 LQKENI. Trimming stripped 4 bases from V and 0 bases from J, with 13 bases between.

CDR3 protein: CASIPRDRRSTEAFF. CDR3 DNA sequence: TGTGCCAGCATCCCAAGGGACAGGCGTTCCACTGAAGCTTTCTTT. The chain links TRBV6-5 to TRBJ1-1; 8 nucleotides agree with TRBD1. From germline, CDR1 is MNHEY and CDR2 SVGAGI. The CDR3 runs to 15 residues. The V segment lost 7 bases and the J segment 4 bases; nucleotides outside the gene matches: 11.

This rearrangement joins TRBV6-5 to TRBJ1-6; D remains unclear. Germline CDR1 reads MNHEY; CDR2 reads SVGAGI. V was cut by 3 bases and J by 4 bases, with 10 bases left in between. The CDR3 sequence is 15 residues long. The CDR3, as DNA: TGTGCCAGCAGTTATATAACAGTTTATAATTCACCCCTCCACTTT. It yields the protein CASSYITVYNSPLHF.

V gene TRBV2 combines with J gene TRBJ2-7, with TRBD1 identical over 9 bases. Germline values: CDR1 SNHLY, CDR2 FYNNEI. V shed 5 bases and J 3 bases; nucleotides not matched to a gene: 5. The CDR3 totals 14 residues. CDR3 bases: TGTGCCAGCAGTCGCGGGACAGGGCTCTACGAGCAGTACTTC. As protein: CASSRGTGLYEQYF.

The chain joins TRBV15 to TRBJ2-1; D remains unclear. Germline CDR1 and CDR2: LNHNV and YYDKDF (reference sequence). The CDR3 runs to 12 residues. V was trimmed by 1 base and J by 10 bases, leaving 8 bases between them. The CDR3 region has the DNA TGTGCCACCAGCAGAGCCGTGAGGGAGCAGTTCTTC. Translating it yields CATSRAVREQFF.

The rearrangement joins TRBV6-5 to TRBJ2-3, with TRBD2 matching over 9 bases. V was clipped by 2 bases and J by 0 bases; unmatched bases: 3. The CDR3 loop spans 16 amino acids. From germline, CDR1 is MNHEY and CDR2 SVGAGI. DNA for the CDR3: TGTGCCAGCAGTTACACAGCGGGGGGTAGCACAGATACGCAGTATTTT. This encodes CASSYTAGGSTDTQYF.

The V call is TRBV27, the J call TRBJ1-6; 8 bases agree with TRBD1. The CDR3 has 19 residues. Germline lookup yields CDR1 MNHEY and CDR2 SMNVEV (reference sequence). J was trimmed by 4 bases and V by 3 bases; bases with no gene match: 14. The CDR3 DNA sequence: TGTGCCAGCAGTTTTACGGACAGGGCCAAGGGTGGATATAATTCACCCCTCCACTTT. It codes for CASSFTDRAKGGYNSPLHF.

This sequence joins TRBV19 and TRBJ1-1; the match to TRBD1 covers 10 bases. The CDR3 has 14 amino acids. CDR1 is LNHDA, CDR2 SQIVND, per germline (reference sequence). The J segment lost 5 bases and the V segment lost 6 bases, leaving 6 bases of the junction unmatched. Here the CDR3 DNA reads TGTGCCAGTAGGAAAGACAGGGGGCGAACTGAAGCTTTCTTT. As protein: CASRKDRGRTEAFF.

This clone was seen only a few times. This chain uses TRBV7-6 with TRBJ1-1; TRBD1 might be the D (5 bases). CDR1 SGHVS and CDR2 FNYEAQ come from the germline V gene. The germline V and J ends were trimmed by 1 base and 5 bases, with 17 bases remaining between them. The CDR3 spans 16 residues. CDR3 nucleotides: TGTGCCAGCAGCTTAGGTAATCGGGGGGAAACGACTGAAGCTTTCTTT. It yields the protein CASSLGNRGETTEAFF.

This clone was seen a few times. The V gene is TRBV30, the J gene TRBJ2-7; 9 positions agree with TRBD2. The V gene's germline CDR1 is GTSNPN and CDR2 SVGIG (reference sequence). J lost 3 bases, V lost 1 base, and 7 bases had no gene match. The CDR3 runs 15 residues. CDR3 amino acids: CAWSEMGGGGYEQYF. The CDR3 DNA follows: TGTGCCTGGAGTGAGATGGGCGGGGGGGGCTACGAGCAGTACTTC.

This clone turned up a few times. The gene calls are TRBV6-5 and TRBJ1-2; 7 bases are a match to TRBD1. The CDR3 has 13 residues. From germline, CDR1 is MNHEY and CDR2 SVGAGI. J gave up 3 bases and V 6 bases, and 4 bases lay outside the gene matches. The CDR3 DNA reads TGTGCCAGCAGCATAGGGACAGACTATGGCTACACCTTC. As protein: CASSIGTDYGYTF.

This clone was seen once. This sequence joins TRBV11-1 and TRBJ2-1, with a possible D match to TRBD1 (8 bases). The germline gives CDR1 SGHAT, CDR2 FQDESV (reference sequence). With 1 base removed from V and 6 bases from J, the gap between germline ends came to 13 bases. The CDR3 contains 15 residues. CDR3 loop: CASSLGQGRGNEQFF. In DNA, the CDR3 is TGTGCCAGCAGCTTAGGACAGGGGAGGGGCAATGAGCAGTTCTTC.

There are a few counts of this clone. The chain joins TRBV13 to TRBJ1-2; perhaps TRBD1 as D (5 bases). V lost 3 bases and J 6 bases, leaving 8 bases between the germline ends. The CDR3 runs 12 residues. Germline CDR1 is PRHDT and CDR2 is FYEKMQ (reference sequence). The CDR3 loop reads CASSFGTNGYTF. The CDR3 DNA follows: TGTGCCAGCAGCTTCGGGACTAATGGCTACACCTTC.

The chain links TRBV2 to TRBJ2-1; TRBD1 agrees at 9 bases. V lost 5 bases to trimming and J lost 0 bases; unmatched junction nucleotides: 5. Germline CDR1 SNHLY, CDR2 FYNNEI. CDR3 length: 16 amino acids. This CDR3 reads CASSRQGGSSYNEQFF. The CDR3 DNA reads TGTGCCAGCAGTAGACAGGGGGGGAGCTCCTACAATGAGCAGTTCTTC.